This T cell receptor (beta chain) was profiled in a study of cytomegalovirus exposure and HLA in healthy donors. Overall study context: The study placed approximately 80% of its 398 genotyped donors in the Caucasian-associated ancestry cluster.

V lost 7 bases and J lost 1, with 10 bases in between. CDR3 length equals 13 residues. Per germline, CDR1 MDHEN and CDR2 SYDVKM. Broader study findings: A later analysis showed HLA-associated TCR beta chains outstripping equally common others in clonal expansion.

PCR used 60 Vbeta primers and 13 Jbeta primers. The protocol was immunoSEQ multiplex PCR, while the TCRdb copy is restricted to in-frame clones and leaves out a portion. The ten most abundant clones cover roughly 2% of a sample with about 130,000 clones. To note about this clone: The antigen is unknown.

The V call is TRBV28, the J call TRBJ1-1; D uncertain. This TCR came from a woman aged 55-70 years in good health and CMV-seronegative. Sequencing was performed on PBMCs. The CDR3 region is CASTEVANTEAFF. The DNA for the CDR3 is TGTGCCAGCACGGAGGTTGCGAACACTGAAGCTTTCTTT.